The T cell receptor (beta chain) under discussion was sequenced for a study of blood T cell repertoires in COVID-19. Study context: Samples taken during acute and convalescent COVID-19 were collected in the United States, Italy and Spain. T cells, B-cell-depleted T cells, or PBMCs provided the cDNA or gDNA that served as material.

Germline V lookup: CDR1 MNHEY, CDR2 SVGAGI. The CDR3 runs 15 residues. V was clipped by 2 bases and J by 7 bases; unmatched bases: 9. Authors' processing steps: Quantification of nucleated cells was approximated via reference gene primer amplification. Libraries were prepared by immunoSEQ multiplex PCR; TCRdb keeps only in-frame clonotypes and omits some of them. The V and J calls and clone size were taken over from that table, and D and trimming were inferred from the DNA. There are some 83,000 clones in the sample; about three quarters occur only once, and around 14% lies in the top ten. This clone was recorded at least ten times.

The genes are TRBV6-5 and TRBJ1-2; 8 bases map to TRBD1. Material: peripheral blood. The TCR comes from an elderly woman with acute or convalescent COVID-19. The CDR3 DNA reads TGTGCCAGCAGTTACGAAGGACAGGGATTGAGTGGCTACACCTTC. Its translation: CASSYEGQGLSGYTF.